Presented here are 8 T cell receptor beta chains from one specimen sequenced in a study of shared clonotypes between healthy human individuals. The assay was immunoSEQ multiplex PCR, and TCRdb's table has in-frame clones only and misses some. The table has about 2.3 million clones, about 92% seen once. The sequenced material came from naive CD4+ T cells from PBMCs. The subset denotes: CD45RA+ positively selected. Receptors originate from a man younger than 30 in good health. Some clones in this sample may be carry-over from other donors' samples.

The chain is built from TRBV15 and TRBJ1-5; unclear D gene. The CDR3 is 16 residues long. In germline, CDR1 is LNHNV, CDR2 YYDKDF (reference sequence). V shed 1 base and J shed 4 bases, with 14 bases lying between them. The CDR3 region is CATSRGSTGFNQPQHF. CDR3 DNA sequence: TGTGCCACCAGCAGAGGCTCGACGGGATTTAATCAGCCCCAGCATTTT.

The rearrangement uses TRBV5-1 and TRBJ1-3, with no clear D. Germline CDR1 and CDR2: SGHRS and YFSETQ. The CDR3 sequence is 13 residues long. V was clipped by 5 bases and J by 9 bases, with 15 bases between them. The CDR3 sequence: CASSWVTSGTIYF. CDR3 bases: TGCGCCAGCAGTTGGGTGACAAGCGGCACCATATATTTT.

The chain combines TRBV9 with TRBJ2-1; TRBD2 matches at 10 bases. V lost 2 bases, J lost 5 bases, and 4 bases stayed unmatched. CDR1 and CDR2 from the germline V gene are SGDLS and YYNGEE. This CDR3 spans 15 amino acids. CDR3 region: CASSVTAGGHNEQFF. CDR3 DNA sequence: TGTGCCAGCAGCGTTACAGCGGGAGGGCACAATGAGCAGTTCTTC.

J is TRBJ2-7 and V is TRBV18; TRBD1 matches at 9 bases. V gave up 2 bases and J gave up 5 bases; unmatched junction bases: 4. CDR3 length equals 14 residues. Germline CDR1 KGHSH, CDR2 LQKENI. The chain's CDR3 is CASSPGGTGHEQYF. CDR3 nucleotides: TGTGCCAGCTCACCAGGAGGGACAGGGCACGAGCAGTACTTC.

This sequence joins TRBV4-1 and TRBJ2-1; 7 bases match TRBD2. The germline V gene encodes CDR1 MGHRA and CDR2 YSYEKL. The V and J ends lost 1 base and 3 bases, in that order; junction bases with no gene match: 3. CDR3 size: 15 residues. The CDR3 bases are TGCGCCAGCAGCCAAGGACGGGAGGACTACAATGAGCAGTTCTTC. Encoded protein: CASSQGREDYNEQFF.

The chain joins TRBV27 to TRBJ2-3, with D uncertain. The CDR3 loop spans 11 amino acids. The germline V gene encodes CDR1 MNHEY and CDR2 SMNVEV (reference sequence). V lost 8 bases to trimming and J lost 0 bases, with 3 bases between them. The CDR3 is CASGSTDTQYF. CDR3 nucleotide sequence: TGTGCCAGCGGCAGCACAGATACGCAGTATTTT.

The chain uses TRBV18 and TRBJ2-1, with 9 bases matching TRBD2. The CDR3 is 17 amino acids. V dropped 2 bases and J dropped 4; count of bases not matched to a gene: 9. Looked up from germline, CDR1 is KGHSH and CDR2 is LQKENI. CDR3 DNA: TGTGCCAGCTCACCATATACGGCGGGAGGGGCTTACAATGAGCAGTTCTTC. Its protein is CASSPYTAGGAYNEQFF.

This clone was recorded once. The sample has other DNA sequences that encode this CDR3 too. The V gene is TRBV7-2, the J gene TRBJ2-7; 8 bases map to TRBD1. After removal of 1 base from V and 1 base from J, the junction contained 3 bases not matched to a gene. CDR1 and CDR2 (germline): SGHTA, FQGNSA. CDR3 size: 15 residues. CDR3 sequence reads: CASSLETGVSYEQYF. The CDR3 region has the DNA TGTGCCAGCAGCTTAGAGACAGGGGTATCCTACGAGCAGTACTTC.